This T cell receptor beta chain was sequenced during a study of radiation and T cells in renal cell carcinoma. Profiling relied on immunoSEQ multiplex PCR, and the TCRdb table lists in-frame clones only, not all of them. The sample contains about 83,000 clones, around 78% of which appear only once. Time point reported: blood 4 weeks post-SBRT, at nephrectomy. Treatment defined: 15 Gy SBRT to primary tumor, nephrectomy 4 weeks later. Source: blood, taken from a patient whose treatment included radiotherapy and nephrectomy. The clonotype originates from a woman aged 55-69 years with renal cell carcinoma.

CDR3 in amino acids: CASTEGTGSSPLHF. CDR3 in DNA: TGTGCCAGCACGGAGGGGACAGGTTCTTCACCCCTCCACTTT. This chain links TRBV27 with TRBJ1-6; 8 bases are shared with TRBD1. V dropped 7 bases and J dropped 9; count of bases not matched to a gene: 8. The length of the CDR3 is 14 residues. Germline assignment: CDR1 MNHEY and CDR2 SMNVEV (reference sequence).